Below are 24 T cell receptor beta chains sequenced from a single sample in a study of CD4 T cells in relation to SARS-CoV-2 and coronaviruses. These TCRs' antigens remain unknown. Generated by immunoSEQ multiplex PCR, the TCRdb table keeps only in-frame clones and is missing some. Of some 43,000 clones in the sample, over 75% were seen once. Source material: naive CD4+ T cells from PBMCs, cultured in vitro. Subset in this sample: naive CD4+ T cells isolated by negative enrichment. These receptor sequences come from an adult with COVID-19.

This clone is a singleton in its sample. The J gene is TRBJ2-5, the V gene TRBV12-3 or TRBV12-4; 7 bases are a match to TRBD2. The CDR3 is 13 residues long. J gave up 1 base and V 6 bases, and 2 bases lay outside the gene matches. Here the CDR3 DNA reads TGTGCCAGCAGGGGGGGGTTCCAAGAGACCCAGTACTTC. This sequence encodes CASRGGFQETQYF.

The CDR3 region is CSVEENSNQPQHF. DNA of the CDR3: TGCAGCGTTGAAGAAAATAGCAATCAGCCCCAGCATTTT. This chain uses TRBV29-1 with TRBJ1-5; the D is unclear. The germline V and J ends were trimmed by 0 bases and 0 bases, with 3 bases remaining between them. Germline CDR1 SQVTM, CDR2 ANQGSEA. The CDR3 has 13 residues.

The chain recombines TRBV28 with TRBJ1-1; 9 bases are a match to TRBD1. Germline CDR1 reads MDHEN; CDR2 reads SYDVKM. The CDR3 consists of 14 residues. With 3 bases clipped from V and 1 base from J, the junction kept 0 bases outside the gene matches. The CDR3 nucleotides read TGTGCCAGCAGTTTGACAGGGGGGAACACTGAAGCTTTCTTT. Its translation is CASSLTGGNTEAFF.

This clone was picked up one time. The chain joins TRBV2 to TRBJ2-1; TRBD2 matches 10 bases. Per the germline V gene, CDR1 is SNHLY and CDR2 is FYNNEI. The V and J ends lost 6 bases and 4 bases, in that order; junction bases with no gene match: 6. The CDR3 runs 15 residues. The chain's CDR3 is CASSNTSGIYNEQFF. The CDR3 bases are TGTGCCAGCAGCAATACTAGCGGGATTTACAATGAGCAGTTCTTC.

The V gene is TRBV30, the J gene TRBJ1-1; D unclear. Trimming left V 5 bases short and J 7 bases short, with 14 bases between. There are 12 residues in the CDR3. The V gene's germline CDR1 is GTSNPN and CDR2 SVGIG (reference sequence). CDR3 sequence: CAWVRSGYEAFF. In DNA, the CDR3 is TGTGCCTGGGTACGTTCGGGGTATGAAGCTTTCTTT. Together with reference TRBV30 and TRBJ1-1, the CDR3 gives the full variable domain: SQTIHQWPATLVQPVGSPLSLECTVEGTSNPNLYWYRQAAGRGLQLLFYSVGIGQISSEVPQNLSASRPQDRQFILSSKKLLLSDSGFYLCAWVRSGYEAFFGQGTRLTVV.

The rearrangement uses TRBV28 and TRBJ1-2; 8 nucleotides align to TRBD1. The CDR3 is 15 residues long. Germline CDR1 is MDHEN and CDR2 is SYDVKM. The V segment lost 6 bases and the J segment 8 bases; nucleotides outside the gene matches: 14. In DNA form, the CDR3 reads TGTGCCAGCAGCAACCCCCCAGGCAGGGGGCGAGGCTACACCTTC. It yields the protein CASSNPPGRGRGYTF.

V and J are TRBV6-6 and TRBJ2-1; TRBD1 agrees at 10 bases. Trimming took 6 bases from V and 9 from J; bases not matched to a gene: 8. Germline CDR1 is MNHNY and CDR2 is SVGAGI (reference sequence). There are 14 residues in the CDR3. CDR3 protein: CASSPGQGRGEQFF. As DNA, the CDR3 is TGTGCCAGCAGCCCGGGACAGGGGAGAGGTGAGCAGTTCTTC.

The chain links TRBV4-1 to TRBJ2-2; D unresolved. Trimming removed 0 bases from V and 2 bases from J, with 10 bases in between. This CDR3 is built from 16 residues. Germline V gene data show CDR1 as MGHRA and CDR2 as YSYEKL. This CDR3 reads CASSQDPRPNTGELFF. The CDR3 DNA reads TGCGCCAGCAGCCAAGATCCCAGACCTAACACCGGGGAGCTGTTTTTT.

J is TRBJ1-3 and V is TRBV2; no clear D gene. This CDR3 spans 15 amino acids. Germline values: CDR1 SNHLY, CDR2 FYNNEI. Trimming shortened V by 3 bases and J by 4 bases, and 13 bases separated the two germline ends. As DNA, the CDR3 is TGTGCCAGCAGTGATTTCCGAACAATAGGAAACACCATATATTTT. It codes for CASSDFRTIGNTIYF.

This chain connects TRBV5-6 to TRBJ2-5; D tentatively fits TRBD1 or TRBD2 (5 bases each). V dropped 2 bases and J dropped 1 base, with 9 bases sitting between them. The CDR3 is made up of 14 amino acids. CDR1 and CDR2 from the germline V gene are SGHDT and YYEEEE. The CDR3 DNA reads TGTGCCAGCAGCTTCGGTGGGGGCCAAGAGACCCAGTACTTC. Translating gives CASSFGGGQETQYF.

The chain links TRBV6-4 to TRBJ2-3; a possible D gene is TRBD1 (6 bases). With 8 bases removed from V and 1 base from J, the gap between germline ends came to 13 bases. The CDR3 is 14 amino acids. Germline assignment: CDR1 MRHNA and CDR2 SNTAGT. CDR3 region: CASAPSGGTDTQYF. CDR3 nucleotides: TGTGCCAGCGCCCCCTCAGGGGGCACAGATACGCAGTATTTT.

The chain links TRBV24-1 to TRBJ2-1; 9 bases line up with TRBD1. CDR3 length equals 16 residues. After removal of 0 bases from V and 9 bases from J, the junction contained 8 bases not matched to a gene. Germline-derived CDR1 and CDR2 are KGHDR and SFDVKD. This chain's CDR3 is CATSDLGGTGSVEQFF. The CDR3 region has the DNA TGTGCCACCAGTGATTTGGGCGGGACAGGGTCCGTTGAGCAGTTCTTC.

This sequence joins TRBV23-1 and TRBJ2-7; no firm D call. TRBV23-1 is recorded as an ORF, its role being uncertain. V dropped 0 bases and J dropped 3 bases, with 3 bases sitting between them. This CDR3 has 12 residues. CDR3 loop: CASSQSSYEQYF. For the CDR3, the DNA is TGCGCCAGCAGTCAATCTAGCTACGAGCAGTACTTC.

V gene TRBV7-9 combines with J gene TRBJ1-4, with a weak D call TRBD1 (5 bases). The CDR3 is 17 residues long. Deletions cut 0 bases from V and 7 bases from J, with 18 bases between. Germline CDR1 and CDR2: SEHNR and FQNEAQ (reference sequence). The CDR3 reads CASSLATGRGDGEKLFF. DNA for the CDR3: TGTGCCAGCAGCTTAGCGACTGGTAGAGGGGATGGTGAAAAACTGTTTTTT. Variable domain in full (rest from reference TRBV7-9 and TRBJ1-4): DTGVSQNPRHKITKRGQNVTFRCDPISEHNRLYWYRQTLGQGPEFLTYFQNEAQLEKSRLLSDRFSAERPKGSFSTLEIQRTEQGDSAMYLCASSLATGRGDGEKLFFGSGTQLSVL.

The V call is TRBV27, the J call TRBJ2-4, with D perhaps TRBD2 (5 bases). Trimming left V 5 bases short and J 0 bases short, with 11 bases between. Germline CDR1 reads MNHEY; CDR2 reads SMNVEV (reference sequence). The CDR3 extends over 15 amino acids. For the CDR3, the DNA is TGTGCCAGCAGTGTAGTCGGACTAGCCAAAAACATTCAGTACTTC. Amino acid sequence: CASSVVGLAKNIQYF.

The CDR3 DNA reads TGTGCCACCAGTGATACCGGACAGGGGCCCTACGAGCAGTACTTC. This codes for CATSDTGQGPYEQYF. The rearrangement joins TRBV24-1 to TRBJ2-7; 9 nucleotides align to TRBD1. Germline V gene data show CDR1 as KGHDR and CDR2 as SFDVKD. This CDR3 spans 15 amino acids. Losses at the gene ends were 3 bases for V and 2 bases for J; bases not matched to a gene: 4.

This chain joins TRBV11-2 and TRBJ2-1; D not certain. CDR1 and CDR2 (germline): SGHAT, FQNNGV. Trimming shortened V by 5 bases and J by 7 bases, and 9 bases separated the two germline ends. This CDR3 spans 12 amino acids. In nucleotides, the CDR3 is TGTGCCAGCAGCCTCCAGTTGAATGAGCAGTTCTTC. The encoded protein is CASSLQLNEQFF.

This clone was picked up a small number of times. This rearrangement joins TRBV12-5 to TRBJ2-1; unclear D gene. Germline assignment: CDR1 LGHNT and CDR2 FRNRAP. The V gene lost 3 bases and the J gene lost 9 bases, with 9 bases spanning the gap. CDR3 size: 12 residues. DNA of the CDR3: TGTGCTAGTGGTTTAGTGATGGCTGAGCAGTTCTTC. Amino acids: CASGLVMAEQFF.

J is TRBJ2-5 and V is TRBV10-3; 8 bases map to TRBD1. CDR1 is ENHRY, CDR2 SYGVKD, per germline. The CDR3 length is 14 residues. Unmatched junction bases numbered 8, after V lost 6 bases and J lost 5 bases. The CDR3 sequence is CAIRPGQGRETQYF. The CDR3 DNA follows: TGTGCCATCAGACCTGGACAGGGACGGGAGACCCAGTACTTC.

This clone has a single count. The chain is built from TRBV9 and TRBJ2-3; unclear D gene. This CDR3 is built from 13 residues. Trimming shortened V by 2 bases and J by 6 bases, and 10 bases separated the two germline ends. Germline loops: CDR1 SGDLS, CDR2 YYNGEE. CDR3: CASSVTPGDTQYF. The CDR3 region has the DNA TGTGCCAGCAGCGTCACTCCCGGTGATACGCAGTATTTT. Variable domain in full (rest from reference TRBV9 and TRBJ2-3): DSGVTQTPKHLITATGQRVTLRCSPRSGDLSVYWYQQSLDQGLQFLIQYYNGEERAKGNILERFSAQQFPDLHSELNLSSLELGDSALYFCASSVTPGDTQYFGPGTRLTVL.

V usage is TRBV3-1 (or the pseudogene TRBV3-2) and J usage is TRBJ2-7; no definite D call. The ends were cut back, 0 bases at V and 7 bases at J, with 10 bases in the middle. Per germline, CDR1 LGHDT and CDR2 YNNKEL (reference sequence). CDR3 size: 13 residues. This chain's CDR3 is CASSQEPLSEQYF. In DNA, the CDR3 is TGTGCCAGCAGCCAAGAACCACTTAGTGAGCAGTACTTC.

The gene calls are TRBV2 and TRBJ2-7; D may be TRBD1 (5 bases). The CDR3 has 13 amino acids. The germline V and J ends were trimmed by 3 bases and 5 bases, with 11 bases remaining between them. Germline CDR1 SNHLY, CDR2 FYNNEI. Here the CDR3 reads CASSEQGRHEQYF. In nucleotides, the CDR3 is TGTGCCAGCAGTGAGCAGGGTAGGCACGAGCAGTACTTC.

The chain joins TRBV2 to TRBJ1-5; D unclear. The V gene's germline CDR1 is SNHLY and CDR2 FYNNEI. V was trimmed by 5 bases and J by 3 bases, leaving 8 bases between them. This CDR3 spans 13 amino acids. CDR3 loop: CASSTETNQPQHF. CDR3 DNA: TGTGCCAGCAGTACGGAAACCAATCAGCCCCAGCATTTT. The variable domain in full, with the rest retrieved from reference TRBV2 and TRBJ1-5, is EPEVTQTPSHQVTQMGQEVILRCVPISNHLYFYWYRQILGQKVEFLVSFYNNEISEKSEIFDDQFSVERPDGSNFTLKIRSTKLEDSAMYFCASSTETNQPQHFGDGTRLSIL.

The chain uses TRBV2 and TRBJ2-1; D not resolved. Germline loops: CDR1 SNHLY, CDR2 FYNNEI. CDR3 length equals 14 residues. V lost 3 bases, J lost 2 bases, and 8 bases lay in between. CDR3: CASSDFQAYNEQFF. CDR3 sequence (DNA): TGTGCCAGCAGTGACTTCCAAGCCTACAATGAGCAGTTCTTC.